The rows below give T cell receptor beta chains drawn from one sample of a study of radiation and T cells in renal cell carcinoma. The method was immunoSEQ multiplex PCR; TCRdb's version includes in-frame clones alone and lacks a portion of them. The table has about 150,000 clones, roughly 87% seen once; the top ten hold 10% to 15%. This sample comprised blood, obtained from a patient whose treatment included radiotherapy and nephrectomy. These TCRs come from a woman aged 50 to 60 with renal cell carcinoma. Each CDR3 is given with its conserved first and last residue. A D gene is named only where the DNA matches it firmly. The size of a clone is reported for some rows only, either as once, few or many, or as a class for expanded clones.

CDR3aa: CASSPGPQSYEQYF
CDR3nt: TGTGCCAGCAGCCCGGGACCGCAATCCTACGAGCAGTACTTC
j_gene: TRBJ2-7
len: 14
d_gene: .
v_gene: TRBV9
abundance: .

CDR3aa: CASTPDRVNEQFF
CDR3nt: TGTGCCAGCACCCCCGACAGGGTCAATGAGCAGTTCTTC
j_gene: TRBJ2-1
len: 13
d_gene: TRBD1
v_gene: TRBV6-6
abundance: .

CDR3aa: CASTLTGSSYNEQFF
CDR3nt: TGTGCCAGTACCCTGACAGGGAGCTCCTACAATGAGCAGTTCTTC
j_gene: TRBJ2-1
len: 15
d_gene: TRBD1
v_gene: TRBV19
abundance: .

CDR3aa: CASSLEKVIAYEQYF
CDR3nt: TGTGCCAGCAGCTTAGAAAAAGTTATCGCCTACGAGCAGTACTTC
j_gene: TRBJ2-7
len: 15
d_gene: .
v_gene: TRBV7-8
abundance: few

CDR3aa: CASSFTFLNTEAFF
CDR3nt: TGTGCCAGCAGTTTCACATTTCTGAACACTGAAGCTTTCTTT
j_gene: TRBJ1-1
len: 14
d_gene: .
v_gene: TRBV6-5
abundance: once

CDR3aa: CASSRTGEVRQPQHF
CDR3nt: TGTGCCAGCAGCAGGACAGGGGAGGTCAGACAGCCCCAGCATTTT
j_gene: TRBJ1-5
len: 15
d_gene: TRBD1
v_gene: TRBV27
abundance: .

CDR3aa: CASSLGRAGNGYGYTF
CDR3nt: TGTGCCAGCAGCTTGGGGCGCGCAGGGAATGGCTATGGCTACACCTTC
j_gene: TRBJ1-2
len: 16
d_gene: .
v_gene: TRBV5-4
abundance: .

CDR3aa: CASSQVFPGTRSYTF
CDR3nt: TGCGCCAGCAGCCAAGTCTTCCCAGGGACGAGGAGCTACACCTTC
j_gene: TRBJ1-2
len: 15
d_gene: .
v_gene: TRBV4-1
abundance: .

CDR3aa: CASSLRRGVNTGELFF
CDR3nt: TGTGCCAGCAGCTTACGGCGGGGGGTAAATACCGGGGAGCTGTTTTTT
j_gene: TRBJ2-2
len: 16
d_gene: TRBD2
v_gene: TRBV11-2
abundance: .

CDR3aa: CASSRTGELFF
CDR3nt: TGTGCCAGCAGTAGAACCGGGGAGCTGTTTTTT
j_gene: TRBJ2-2
len: 11
d_gene: .
v_gene: TRBV2
abundance: .

CDR3aa: CASNLAGSYNEQFF
CDR3nt: TGCGCCAGCAATTTAGCGGGGAGTTACAATGAGCAGTTCTTC
j_gene: TRBJ2-1
len: 14
d_gene: TRBD2
v_gene: TRBV5-1
abundance: .

CDR3aa: CAIERGARTGELFF
CDR3nt: TGTGCCATCGAACGGGGGGCAAGGACCGGGGAGCTGTTTTTT
j_gene: TRBJ2-2
len: 14
d_gene: .
v_gene: TRBV6-1
abundance: .

CDR3aa: CSVQSSTDTQYF
CDR3nt: TGCAGCGTTCAATCTAGCACAGATACGCAGTATTTT
j_gene: TRBJ2-3
len: 12
d_gene: .
v_gene: TRBV29-1
abundance: .

CDR3aa: CASSARGSNQPQHF
CDR3nt: TGTGCCAGCAGCGCCCGGGGATCCAATCAGCCCCAGCATTTT
j_gene: TRBJ1-5
len: 14
d_gene: .
v_gene: TRBV6-5
abundance: .

CDR3aa: CASPREGGSSYGYTF
CDR3nt: TGCGCCAGTCCCAGGGAAGGGGGTAGTTCCTATGGCTACACCTTC
j_gene: TRBJ1-2
len: 15
d_gene: .
v_gene: TRBV23-1
abundance: once

CDR3aa: CASSENGALSREQFF
CDR3nt: TGTGCCAGCAGTGAGAACGGGGCCCTTAGTCGGGAGCAGTTCTTC
j_gene: TRBJ2-1
len: 15
d_gene: .
v_gene: TRBV6-4
abundance: .